This T cell receptor (beta chain) is from a study of cytomegalovirus exposure and HLA in healthy donors. Study findings and constraints: Data from an earlier analysis indicated that most TCR beta V segments were productive either about 87% or about 30% of the time. In vitro checks showed that a few CMV-associated chains really do target CMV antigens.

PCR used 60 Vbeta primers and 13 Jbeta primers. TCRdb's copy holds only in-frame clones and misses some; the assay was immunoSEQ multiplex PCR. The sample has 120,000 to 150,000 clones, around 81% seen once. Regarding this clone: What it binds is not known.

CDR3 length equals 19 residues. Germline V CDR1 and CDR2: SGHDN, FVKESK. V shed 0 bases and J 2 bases; nucleotides not matched to a gene: 13. The sample was PBMCs. This receptor was taken from a male donor in good health and CMV-seronegative. This chain joins TRBV14 and TRBJ2-3; 8 bases fit TRBD2. This CDR3 is CASSQDLGGLEGYTDTQYF. As DNA, the CDR3 is TGTGCCAGCAGCCAAGATCTTGGGGGACTAGAGGGGTACACAGATACGCAGTATTTT.